Listed below are T cell receptor beta chains from one sample, sequenced in a study of cytomegalovirus exposure and HLA in healthy donors. Libraries were prepared by immunoSEQ multiplex PCR; TCRdb keeps only in-frame clonotypes and omits some of them. The sample has 100,000 to 150,000 clones, over 70% seen once. The sequencing sample was made of PBMCs. These receptors were obtained from a man aged 18 to 35 in good health and CMV-seropositive. Each CDR3 is given with its conserved first and last residue. A D gene is named only where the DNA matches it firmly. Clone size is stated in some rows and not others, as once, few, many or a class when expanded.

>TRBV7-2|TRBJ2-7|.|.
CASSPAGQYEQYF
TGTGCCAGCAGCCCCGCAGGGCAGTACGAGCAGTACTTC
>TRBV27|TRBJ1-5|TRBD1|.
CASSDRVGQDNQPQHF
TGTGCCAGCAGTGATAGGGTGGGACAGGACAATCAGCCCCAGCATTTT
>TRBV19|TRBJ2-5|TRBD1|.
CAIPGTGEQETQYF
TGTGCCATCCCCGGGACAGGGGAACAAGAGACCCAGTACTTC
>TRBV4-2|TRBJ1-4|TRBD1|.
CASSQGTGTEDEKLFF
TGTGCCAGCAGCCAAGGAACCGGGACAGAGGATGAAAAACTGTTTTTT
>TRBV7-6|TRBJ1-1|.|.
CASSLAKGQHEAFF
TGTGCCAGCAGCTTAGCTAAGGGGCAGCATGAAGCTTTCTTT
>TRBV19|TRBJ2-3|.|.
CASRNTGLDTQYF
TGTGCCAGTAGAAACACAGGGTTGGATACGCAGTATTTT
>TRBV30|TRBJ2-5|.|.
CASASGETQYF
TGTGCCTCGGCTAGTGGAGAGACCCAGTACTTC
>TRBV6-1|TRBJ1-2|TRBD1|once
CASSEWGTGGHGYTF
TGTGCCAGCAGTGAATGGGGGACAGGGGGCCATGGCTACACCTTC
>TRBV7-2|TRBJ2-3|.|.
CASSFSQSTDTQYF
TGTGCCAGCAGCTTTTCCCAAAGCACAGATACGCAGTATTTT
>TRBV7-2|TRBJ1-5|.|few
CASSPNSQPQHF
TGTGCCAGCAGCCCCAACAGTCAGCCCCAGCATTTT
>TRBV5-4|TRBJ2-7|TRBD1|.
CASSFDRGKTYEQYF
TGTGCCAGCAGCTTCGACAGGGGTAAGACCTACGAGCAGTACTTC
>TRBV4-3|TRBJ1-5|TRBD1|.
CASSQDRGSQPQHF
TGCGCCAGCAGCCAGGACAGGGGGTCGCAGCCCCAGCATTTT
>TRBV7-2|TRBJ1-6|TRBD1|.
CASSPGTGGDSYNSPLHF
TGTGCCAGCAGCCCCGGGACAGGGGGCGACTCCTATAATTCACCCCTCCACTTT
>TRBV15|TRBJ1-2|TRBD1|once
CATSSRTGNYGYTF
TGTGCCACCAGCTCTCGGACAGGAAACTATGGCTACACCTTC
>TRBV14|TRBJ2-7|TRBD1|.
CASSLSTGTYEQYF
TGTGCCAGCAGCCTGTCGACAGGGACCTACGAGCAGTACTTC
>TRBV15|TRBJ1-5|.|.
CATSRARDPNQPQHF
TGTGCCACCAGCAGAGCCAGGGATCCCAATCAGCCCCAGCATTTT
>TRBV7-2|TRBJ1-1|.|few
CASSLYGVLSTEAFF
TGTGCCAGCAGCTTATATGGTGTGTTGAGCACTGAAGCTTTCTTT
>TRBV30|TRBJ2-7|.|.
CAWSPTGFSYEQYF
TGTGCCTGGAGTCCGACAGGCTTCAGCTACGAGCAGTACTTC
>TRBV29-1|TRBJ1-1|TRBD1|.
CSVESSRGYPEAFF
TGCAGCGTTGAGAGTTCCAGGGGGTACCCTGAAGCTTTCTTT
>TRBV5-1|TRBJ2-1|TRBD1|once
CASSYGTGPSREQFF
TGCGCCAGCAGCTACGGGACAGGGCCTAGCCGTGAGCAGTTCTTC
>TRBV9|TRBJ2-1|.|.
CASSHVASAPNEQFF
TGTGCCAGCAGCCACGTCGCTAGCGCTCCGAATGAGCAGTTCTTC
>TRBV5-1|TRBJ1-1|.|.
CASSSRTGDSPLF
TGCGCCAGCAGCTCCCGTACCGGTGACAGTCCGCTCTTT
>TRBV27|TRBJ1-5|.|.
CASRGKGWQPQHF
TGTGCCAGCAGGGGAAAGGGGTGGCAGCCCCAGCATTTT
>TRBV6-6|TRBJ1-1|.|.
CASGTQGFTEAFF
TGTGCCAGCGGTACCCAGGGATTCACTGAAGCTTTCTTT
>TRBV5-1|TRBJ2-1|.|.
CASSLDNNEQFF
TGCGCCAGCAGCTTGGATAACAATGAGCAGTTCTTC
>TRBV2|TRBJ1-3|.|.
CASSELGGSGNTIYF
TGTGCCAGCAGCGAATTGGGGGGCTCTGGAAACACCATATATTTT
>TRBV9|TRBJ2-2|TRBD2|.
CASSGTSGSRTGELFF
TGTGCCAGCAGCGGGACTAGCGGGAGCCGCACCGGGGAGCTGTTTTTT
>TRBV6-4|TRBJ2-1|.|.
CASSELGDSHPGEQFF
TGTGCCAGCAGTGAACTCGGGGACTCGCACCCGGGTGAGCAGTTCTTC
>TRBV5-1|TRBJ1-2|TRBD1|few
CASKEGADGYTF
TGCGCCAGCAAGGAGGGGGCTGATGGCTACACCTTC
>TRBV30|TRBJ2-2|.|few
CAWSLAIPNTGELFF
TGTGCCTGGAGTTTAGCGATTCCGAACACCGGGGAGCTGTTTTTT
>TRBV4-1|TRBJ2-7|.|.
CASSQVEGQHYEQYF
TGCGCCAGCAGCCAAGTGGAGGGACAGCACTACGAGCAGTACTTC